The 2 T cell receptor beta chains given below trace back to one sample, sequenced in a study of T cell changes during pregnancy in multiple sclerosis. The data were produced by immunoSEQ multiplex PCR, yet TCRdb's version contains in-frame clones alone and is incomplete. The sample contains approximately 30,000 clones, approximately 88% of which appear only once. The starting material was CD4+ T cells from peripheral blood mononuclear cells, obtained in the first trimester of pregnancy. Every receptor here comes from a female donor in good health, enrolled as a control in a pregnancy study.

This chain links TRBV23-1 with TRBJ2-5; no firm D call. TRBV23-1 is reported as an ORF; its role is uncertain. Trimming took 9 bases from V and 6 from J, leaving 20 bases between them. The CDR3 extends over 14 amino acids. For the CDR3, the DNA is TGCGCCAGTAAGACTTCCGGTACCCATAAGACCCAGTACTTC. It codes for CASKTSGTHKTQYF.

This clone occurred once. The chain carries TRBV6-4 and TRBJ2-1; 11 bases are a match to TRBD2. This CDR3 region has 14 residues. CDR1 and CDR2 (germline): MRHNA, SNTAGT. The V segment lost 6 bases and the J segment 6 bases; nucleotides outside the gene matches: 4. The CDR3 nucleotides read TGTGCCAGCAGCCTACTAGCGGGAGTCAATGAGCAGTTCTTC. Translated: CASSLLAGVNEQFF.